These 21 T cell receptor beta chains were all obtained from the same sample, sequenced in a study of blood T cell repertoires in COVID-19. Using immunoSEQ multiplex PCR, the repertoire was profiled, and TCRdb retains in-frame clones only, with some absent. This table has a few hundred thousand clones, around 87% appearing once. Material: peripheral blood. These receptors came from a woman in her forties or fifties who had recovered from COVID-19.

This clone turned up a few times. The J gene is TRBJ2-7, the V gene TRBV2; 7 nucleotides match TRBD1. Germline V lookup: CDR1 SNHLY, CDR2 FYNNEI. The CDR3 is 15 amino acids. Trimming cost V 7 bases and J 4 bases; bases outside gene matches: 13. CDR3 region: CASTKDRDRVYEQYF. The CDR3 DNA is TGTGCCAGCACCAAAGACCGAGACAGGGTTTACGAGCAGTACTTC.

The rearrangement links TRBV20-1 to TRBJ2-1; 11 positions agree with TRBD2. The V gene end was trimmed by 3 bases and the J gene end by 5 bases; junction bases not matched to a gene: 21. CDR1 is DFQATT, CDR2 SNEGSKA, per germline (reference sequence). The CDR3 covers 20 residues. In DNA form, the CDR3 reads TGCAGTGCTAGTGCTAGCGGGAGGTCCGAACCTCTTTATCTACACAATGAGCAGTTCTTC. Its translation: CSASASGRSEPLYLHNEQFF.

The chain uses TRBV7-9 and TRBJ2-2, with D possibly being TRBD1 (5 bases). V lost 5 bases and J lost 1, with 14 bases in between. Germline CDR1 SEHNR, CDR2 FQNEAQ (reference sequence). The CDR3 sequence is 16 residues long. CDR3 DNA sequence: TGTGCCAGCAGCCTCATAGGGGCAGTGAACACCGGGGAGCTGTTTTTT. Translating it yields CASSLIGAVNTGELFF.

This clone was observed a single time. The chain employs TRBV5-6 and TRBJ1-5; D perhaps matches TRBD1 (5 bases). The CDR3 consists of 12 residues. Germline lookup yields CDR1 SGHDT and CDR2 YYEEEE. V was pared by 0 bases and J by 9 bases, with 7 bases between. The CDR3 region has the DNA TGTGCCAGCAGCTTGGGGGGCGGGCCCCAGCATTTT. Its protein product is CASSLGGGPQHF.

V and J are TRBV6-6 and TRBJ1-1, with 7 bases aligning to TRBD1. This CDR3 has 13 amino acids. J was trimmed by 3 bases and V by 11 bases; bases with no gene match: 9. From germline, CDR1 is MNHNY and CDR2 SVGAGI (reference sequence). CDR3 amino acids: CAGNRGVDTEAFF. In DNA, the CDR3 is TGTGCCGGAAACAGGGGCGTTGACACTGAAGCTTTCTTT.

V gene TRBV27 combines with J gene TRBJ1-2; D gene ambiguous. The germline V gene has CDR1 MNHEY and CDR2 SMNVEV (reference sequence). This CDR3 is 16 amino acids long. With 2 bases removed from V and 4 bases from J, the gap between germline ends came to 17 bases. CDR3: CASSLGLPVGGYGYTF. The CDR3 DNA reads TGTGCCAGCAGTTTAGGGCTTCCCGTTGGTGGCTATGGCTACACCTTC.

J is TRBJ2-7 and V is TRBV5-1; 8 bases fit TRBD1. Trimming at V came to 5 bases and at J to 4 bases, leaving 11 bases not matched to a gene. CDR3 length equals 15 residues. Per germline, CDR1 SGHRS and CDR2 YFSETQ. CDR3 DNA sequence: TGCGCCAGCAGTCTACAGGGGGACCCCCATTACGAGCAGTACTTC. Protein product: CASSLQGDPHYEQYF.

The gene calls are TRBV7-2 and TRBJ2-3; 9 bases fit TRBD2. CDR1 SGHTA and CDR2 FQGNSA come from the germline V gene. The CDR3 is 17 amino acids. J lost 0 bases, V lost 1 base, and 5 bases had no gene match. In DNA, the CDR3 is TGTGCCAGCAGCTTAGGCCCTAGCGGGGTTAGCACAGATACGCAGTATTTT. This translates into CASSLGPSGVSTDTQYF.

This chain joins TRBV5-4 and TRBJ1-4; tentatively, D is TRBD1 (5 bases). V was clipped by 4 bases and J by 5 bases, with 12 bases between them. The CDR3 sequence is 14 residues long. The germline CDR1 and CDR2 sequences are SGHNT and YYREEE (reference sequence). DNA for the CDR3: TGTGCCAGCAGCCTATCGGGGGTCAATGAAAAACTGTTTTTT. Amino acid sequence: CASSLSGVNEKLFF.

The chain recombines TRBV2 with TRBJ1-3; 8 nucleotides line up with TRBD1. The trim removed 5 bases at V and 3 bases at J, leaving 9 bases unmatched. Germline V gives CDR1 SNHLY, CDR2 FYNNEI. The CDR3 totals 16 residues. The DNA for the CDR3 is TGTGCCAGCAGTCCCCCACAGGGGGGCGGTGGAAACACCATATATTTT. Translated, it gives CASSPPQGGGGNTIYF.

This clone was seen a single time. The CDR3 sequence: CASDLGQGETQYF. The CDR3 DNA follows: TGTGCCTCGGACCTCGGGCAGGGAGAGACCCAGTACTTC. V and J are TRBV30 and TRBJ2-5; tentatively, D is TRBD1 (5 bases). CDR3 size: 13 residues. The V gene lost 7 bases and the J gene lost 4 bases, with 16 bases spanning the gap. Germline V gene sequence: CDR1 GTSNPN, CDR2 SVGIG (reference sequence).

The chain recombines TRBV7-2 with TRBJ1-4, with no clear D. V was trimmed by 3 bases and J by 0 bases, leaving 8 bases between them. Germline CDR1 SGHTA, CDR2 FQGNSA. The CDR3 consists of 15 residues. The CDR3 region has the DNA TGTGCCAGCAGCTTGTCTTTTGCAACTAATGAAAAACTGTTTTTT. Its protein is CASSLSFATNEKLFF.

This clone was counted between two and nine times. V gene TRBV5-1 combines with J gene TRBJ2-6; 9 bases align to TRBD1. The CDR3 is 18 residues long. V shed 3 bases and J 2 bases; nucleotides not matched to a gene: 9. Germline V gives CDR1 SGHRS, CDR2 YFSETQ. The CDR3 region has the DNA TGCGCCAGCAGCTCAACAGGGGGCCTTTTGGCTGGGGCCAACGTCCTGACTTTC. Translated, it gives CASSSTGGLLAGANVLTF.

The chain is built from TRBV9 and TRBJ1-1; no definite D call. Germline assignment: CDR1 SGDLS and CDR2 YYNGEE. The CDR3 length is 14 residues. Trimming took off 5 bases at V and 1 base at J, with 12 bases between the two ends. CDR3 in amino acids: CASSFTQENTEAFF. The CDR3, as DNA: TGTGCCAGCAGTTTTACCCAGGAGAACACTGAAGCTTTCTTT.

This sequence joins TRBV18 and TRBJ1-4; 8 bases agree with TRBD1. Germline values: CDR1 KGHSH, CDR2 LQKENI. The CDR3 has 14 amino acids. V was pared by 6 bases and J by 5 bases, with 5 bases of the junction left unmatched. The CDR3 DNA is TGTGCCAGCTCCCCCAGGACAGGGAATGAAAAACTGTTTTTT. Its protein is CASSPRTGNEKLFF.

The chain has TRBV4-3 and TRBJ2-1, with D possibly matching TRBD2 (7 bases). This CDR3 region has 15 residues. Trimming shortened V by 2 bases and J by 3 bases, and 11 bases separated the two germline ends. Germline-derived CDR1 and CDR2 are LGHNA and YSLEER. CDR3 DNA sequence: TGCGCCAGCAGCCAAAAGGGGGGGATCTACAATGAGCAGTTCTTC. This codes for CASSQKGGIYNEQFF.

The chain recombines TRBV5-1 with TRBJ2-2; the match to TRBD1 covers 8 bases. This CDR3 is built from 15 residues. The germline V gene has CDR1 SGHRS and CDR2 YFSETQ. Germline trimming cut 4 bases from V and 4 bases from J; bases unmatched to any gene: 6. The CDR3 coding sequence is TGCGCCAGCAGCCAGGGGGCGGTGAGCACCGGGGAGCTGTTTTTT. It codes for CASSQGAVSTGELFF.

V is TRBV5-4 and J is TRBJ2-1, with 10 bases aligning to TRBD2. This CDR3 region has 15 residues. The V gene end was trimmed by 4 bases and the J gene end by 8 bases; junction bases not matched to a gene: 9. Germline-derived CDR1 and CDR2 are SGHNT and YYREEE (reference sequence). This chain's CDR3 is CASSPQRGGRHEQFF. In DNA, the CDR3 is TGTGCCAGCAGCCCCCAGCGGGGGGGGCGGCATGAGCAGTTCTTC.

The chain employs TRBV5-6 and TRBJ2-1; weak D call: TRBD1 (6 bases). Germline CDR1 reads SGHDT; CDR2 reads YYEEEE. The V end was cut by 0 bases, the J end by 9 bases, with 10 bases between. This CDR3 region has 13 residues. CDR3 DNA: TGTGCCAGCAGCTTGGTGGGGGCCGGTGAGCAGTTCTTC. Protein sequence: CASSLVGAGEQFF.

The chain carries TRBV6-6 and TRBJ1-5; D is unresolved. The germline V gene encodes CDR1 MNHNY and CDR2 SVGAGI (reference sequence). The V end was cut by 0 bases, the J end by 5 bases, with 8 bases between. The CDR3 extends over 14 amino acids. The CDR3 region is CASSYSGGDQPQHF. CDR3 DNA: TGTGCCAGCAGTTACTCGGGTGGAGATCAGCCCCAGCATTTT.

The V gene is TRBV7-6, the J gene TRBJ1-4; possibly TRBD1 for D (5 bases). In germline, CDR1 is SGHVS, CDR2 FNYEAQ. The CDR3 spans 15 residues. V lost 4 bases to trimming and J lost 6 bases, with 15 bases between them. The CDR3 DNA sequence: TGTGCCAGCAGCTCTTCGACAGCCAGATATGAAAAACTGTTTTTT. Residues: CASSSSTARYEKLFF.